Shown below are 16 T cell receptor beta chains from a single sample sequenced in a study of control samples from healthy donors and cancer patients. Sequencing was performed with immunoSEQ multiplex PCR; in TCRdb, only in-frame clones are kept and a portion is missing. The top ten hold about 0.73% of the sample, which has 150,000 or so clones, about 94% seen once. The specimen was blood. These receptors were taken from a woman in her 30s in good health.

The CDR3 sequence: CASSYSRPGGNEQFF. DNA for the CDR3: TGTGCCAGCAGTTACTCCCGACCGGGGGGGAATGAGCAGTTCTTC. The chain has TRBV6-5 and TRBJ2-1, with 8 bases aligning to TRBD2. Germline lookup yields CDR1 MNHEY and CDR2 SVGAGI. V gave up 0 bases and J gave up 7 bases; unmatched junction bases: 5. This CDR3 region has 15 residues.

This chain connects TRBV9 to TRBJ2-1; TRBD2 aligns across 12 bases. J gave up 7 bases and V 4 bases, and 9 bases lay outside the gene matches. Germline CDR1 is SGDLS and CDR2 is YYNGEE. The length of the CDR3 is 16 residues. The CDR3 protein is CASSPRLAGERNEQFF. As DNA, the CDR3 is TGTGCCAGCAGCCCCCGACTAGCGGGAGAACGTAATGAGCAGTTCTTC.

This chain uses TRBV5-4 with TRBJ2-3; D not resolved. Germline loops: CDR1 SGHNT, CDR2 YYREEE (reference sequence). Trimming removed 2 bases at V and 0 bases at J, with 7 bases between. The CDR3 has 14 amino acids. The CDR3 DNA is TGTGCCAGCAGCTTCGGATCTAGCACAGATACGCAGTATTTT. As protein: CASSFGSSTDTQYF. Using reference TRBV5-4 and TRBJ2-3 for the parts outside the CDR3, the full variable domain is ETGVTQSPTHLIKTRGQQVTLRCSSQSGHNTVSWYQQALGQGPQFIFQYYREEENGRGNFPPRFSGLQFPNYSSELNVNALELDDSALYLCASSFGSSTDTQYFGPGTRLTVL.

The chain couples TRBV2 to TRBJ2-5, with D hard to call. The CDR3 runs 11 residues. V was trimmed by 8 bases and J by 5 bases, leaving 9 bases between them. Looked up from germline, CDR1 is SNHLY and CDR2 is FYNNEI. The DNA for the CDR3 is TGTGCCAGCTCCGCCTCGGAGACCCAGTACTTC. It yields the protein CASSASETQYF.

The chain joins TRBV27 to TRBJ2-2; D is uncertain. The germline V gene has CDR1 MNHEY and CDR2 SMNVEV (reference sequence). This CDR3 has 11 amino acids. The germline V and J ends were trimmed by 7 bases and 6 bases, with 6 bases remaining between them. This chain's CDR3 is CASTHSGELFF. CDR3 bases: TGTGCCAGCACGCATTCCGGGGAGCTGTTTTTT.

The CDR3 sequence is CASSPGPRDTQYF. The DNA of the CDR3 is TGTGCCAGCAGCCCCGGGCCGCGAGATACGCAGTATTTT. The chain combines TRBV6-2 or TRBV6-3 with TRBJ2-3; D gene uncertain. Trimming cost V 6 bases and J 5 bases, with 12 bases left between them. This CDR3 spans 13 amino acids. CDR1 and CDR2 from the germline V gene are MNHEY and SVGEGT.

This clone was seen a handful of times. This chain connects TRBV4-2 to TRBJ2-1; 7 bases are a match to TRBD1. Germline CDR1 LGHNA, CDR2 YNFKEQ. This CDR3 is built from 15 residues. The trim removed 1 base at V and 7 bases at J, leaving 7 bases unmatched. The CDR3 here is CASSQVLGTENEQFF. The CDR3 bases are TGTGCCAGCAGCCAAGTTTTGGGGACAGAAAATGAGCAGTTCTTC.

The genes are TRBV29-1 and TRBJ2-1; D is perhaps TRBD1 (6 bases). The V end lost 0 bases, the J end lost 0 bases, and 12 bases lay between the germline ends. Germline CDR1 SQVTM, CDR2 ANQGSEA. The CDR3 has 16 amino acids. The CDR3 protein is CSVEEWGQGSYNEQFF. The CDR3, as DNA: TGCAGCGTTGAAGAGTGGGGGCAGGGCTCCTACAATGAGCAGTTCTTC.

The chain employs TRBV6-5 and TRBJ1-1; TRBD1 is a possible D gene (5 bases). Trimming removed 4 bases at V and 0 bases at J, with 9 bases between. Germline CDR1 and CDR2: MNHEY and SVGAGI. The CDR3 contains 14 residues. The CDR3 is CASSSRGVNTEAFF. CDR3 sequence (DNA): TGTGCCAGCAGTTCTCGGGGGGTGAACACTGAAGCTTTCTTT.

CDR3 residues: CASTRQGIRNQPQHF. Here the CDR3 DNA reads TGTGCCAGCACCCGACAGGGGATACGCAATCAGCCCCAGCATTTT. This sequence joins TRBV28 and TRBJ1-5; 8 bases match TRBD1. J was trimmed by 2 bases and V by 7 bases; bases with no gene match: 7. This CDR3 comprises 15 residues. CDR1 is MDHEN and CDR2 is SYDVKM in the germline V gene.

The J gene is TRBJ2-4, the V gene TRBV7-3; D is ambiguous. CDR1 is SGHTA, CDR2 FQGTGA, per germline. Trimming shortened V by 6 bases and J by 0 bases, and 9 bases separated the two germline ends. The CDR3 has 14 residues. The CDR3 spells CASSVSIAKNIQYF. The CDR3 DNA reads TGTGCCAGCAGTGTAAGCATAGCCAAAAACATTCAGTACTTC.

CDR3 protein: CASSLVQLYF. Here the CDR3 DNA reads TGTGCCAGCAGTTTAGTACAGCTATACTTC. The chain has TRBV28 and TRBJ2-7; D call uncertain. The CDR3 is 10 residues long. The germline V gene encodes CDR1 MDHEN and CDR2 SYDVKM. Trimming removed 2 bases from V and 13 bases from J, with 9 bases in between.

The chain employs TRBV15 and TRBJ2-7; 8 bases are a match to TRBD1. After removal of 2 bases from V and 5 bases from J, the junction contained 5 bases not matched to a gene. CDR3 size: 14 residues. Germline V lookup: CDR1 LNHNV, CDR2 YYDKDF (reference sequence). The CDR3 spells CATSRSPDRDEQYF. CDR3 bases: TGTGCCACCAGCAGATCCCCGGACAGGGACGAGCAGTACTTC. Looking up the rest from reference TRBV15 and TRBJ2-7 gives the full variable domain: DAMVIQNPRYQVTQFGKPVTLSCSQTLNHNVMYWYQQKSSQAPKLLFHYYDKDFNNEADTPDNFQSRRPNTSFCFLDIRSPGLGDTAMYLCATSRSPDRDEQYFGPGTRLTVT.

The count of this clone is one. This chain connects TRBV5-1 to TRBJ1-5; tentatively, D is TRBD1 (5 bases). The V end was cut by 4 bases, the J end by 2 bases, with 10 bases between. Germline V gives CDR1 SGHRS, CDR2 YFSETQ. CDR3 length: 14 residues. The CDR3: CASSPRGGNQPQHF. CDR3 bases: TGCGCCAGCAGCCCTCGAGGGGGCAATCAGCCCCAGCATTTT.

This rearrangement joins TRBV4-1 to TRBJ2-4, with D hard to call. The CDR3 sequence is 13 residues long. Trimming left V 5 bases short and J 8 bases short, with 13 bases between. Germline CDR1 MGHRA, CDR2 YSYEKL. CDR3 sequence (DNA): TGCGCCAGCAGCTACGACCGGTACTACATTCAGTACTTC. Its protein product is CASSYDRYYIQYF.

This chain uses TRBV3-1 (or the pseudogene TRBV3-2) with TRBJ2-4; D not certain. The V end was cut by 8 bases, the J end by 0 bases, with 8 bases between. Looked up from germline, CDR1 is LGHDT and CDR2 is YNNKEL (reference sequence). The CDR3 has 13 residues. CDR3 residues: CASLSSAKNIQYF. DNA of the CDR3: TGTGCCAGCCTTTCGTCAGCCAAAAACATTCAGTACTTC.